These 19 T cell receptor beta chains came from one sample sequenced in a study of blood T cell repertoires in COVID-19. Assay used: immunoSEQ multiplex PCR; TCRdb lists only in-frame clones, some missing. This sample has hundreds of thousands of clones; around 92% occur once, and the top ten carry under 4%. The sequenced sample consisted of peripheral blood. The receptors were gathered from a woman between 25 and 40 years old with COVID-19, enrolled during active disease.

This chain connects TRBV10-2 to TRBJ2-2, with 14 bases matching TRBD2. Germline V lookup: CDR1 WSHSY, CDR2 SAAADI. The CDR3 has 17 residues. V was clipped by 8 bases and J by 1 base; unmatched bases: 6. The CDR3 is CASEDGTSGGNTGELFF. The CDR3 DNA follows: TGCGCCAGCGAAGACGGGACTAGCGGGGGGAACACCGGGGAGCTGTTTTTT.

The CDR3: CASSQASSGQPQHF. In DNA, the CDR3 is TGCGCCAGCAGCCAAGCATCCTCGGGTCAGCCCCAGCATTTT. The chain recombines TRBV4-1 with TRBJ1-5; D gene ambiguous. The germline V gene has CDR1 MGHRA and CDR2 YSYEKL. V was trimmed by 1 base and J by 6 bases, leaving 10 bases between them. The CDR3 spans 14 residues.

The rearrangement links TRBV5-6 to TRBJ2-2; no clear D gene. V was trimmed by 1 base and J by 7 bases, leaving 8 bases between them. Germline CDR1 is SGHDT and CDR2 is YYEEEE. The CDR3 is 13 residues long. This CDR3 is CASSLLFSGELFF. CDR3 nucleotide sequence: TGTGCCAGCAGCTTGCTCTTTAGCGGGGAGCTGTTTTTT.

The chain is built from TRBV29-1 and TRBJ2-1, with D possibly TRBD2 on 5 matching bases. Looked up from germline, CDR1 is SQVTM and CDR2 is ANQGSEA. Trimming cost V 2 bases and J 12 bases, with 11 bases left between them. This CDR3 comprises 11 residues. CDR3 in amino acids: CSVESTSGQFF. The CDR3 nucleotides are TGCAGCGTTGAATCCACCAGCGGGCAGTTCTTC.

The DNA of the CDR3 is TGTGCCAGCAGCTCGACCGGGACAGGGGGAAACTATGGCTACACCTTC. Amino acids: CASSSTGTGGNYGYTF. The V and J genes are TRBV7-9 and TRBJ1-2, with 11 nucleotides matching TRBD1. CDR1 is SEHNR, CDR2 FQNEAQ, per germline (reference sequence). The J segment lost 2 bases and the V segment lost 4 bases, leaving 6 bases of the junction unmatched. This CDR3 is 16 amino acids long.

The CDR3 loop is CASSLRSGGGTDTQYF. The CDR3, as DNA: TGCGCCAGCAGCTTGAGGAGCGGGGGCGGCACAGATACGCAGTATTTT. The chain combines TRBV5-1 with TRBJ2-3; 8 bases match TRBD2. V shed 1 base, J shed 1 base, and the junction held 5 bases outside the gene matches. Germline CDR1 SGHRS, CDR2 YFSETQ. The CDR3 contains 16 residues.

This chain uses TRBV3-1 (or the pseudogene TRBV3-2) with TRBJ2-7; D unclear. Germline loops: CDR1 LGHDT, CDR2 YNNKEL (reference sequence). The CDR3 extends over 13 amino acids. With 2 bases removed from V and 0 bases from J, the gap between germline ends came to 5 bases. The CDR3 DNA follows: TGTGCCAGCAGCCAACAACTCTCCTACGAGCAGTACTTC. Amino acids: CASSQQLSYEQYF.

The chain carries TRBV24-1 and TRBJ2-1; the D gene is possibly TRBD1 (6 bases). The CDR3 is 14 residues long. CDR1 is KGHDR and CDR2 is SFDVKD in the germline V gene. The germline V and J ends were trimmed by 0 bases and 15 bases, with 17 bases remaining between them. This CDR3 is CATSDLQIPRGWFF. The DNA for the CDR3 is TGTGCCACCAGTGATTTGCAAATCCCGAGGGGGTGGTTCTTC.

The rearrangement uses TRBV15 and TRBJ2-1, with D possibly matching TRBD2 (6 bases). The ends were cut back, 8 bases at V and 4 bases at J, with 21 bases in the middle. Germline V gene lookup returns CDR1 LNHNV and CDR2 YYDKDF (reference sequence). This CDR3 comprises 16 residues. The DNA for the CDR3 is TGTGCCACCCGGAGGGGCTCCCTCGGATTTTACAATGAGCAGTTCTTC. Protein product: CATRRGSLGFYNEQFF.

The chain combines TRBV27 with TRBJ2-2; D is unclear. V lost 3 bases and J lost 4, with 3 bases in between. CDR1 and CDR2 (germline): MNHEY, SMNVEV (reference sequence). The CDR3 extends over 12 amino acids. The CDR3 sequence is CASSFRTGELFF. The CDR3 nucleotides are TGTGCCAGCAGTTTTCGCACCGGGGAGCTGTTTTTT.

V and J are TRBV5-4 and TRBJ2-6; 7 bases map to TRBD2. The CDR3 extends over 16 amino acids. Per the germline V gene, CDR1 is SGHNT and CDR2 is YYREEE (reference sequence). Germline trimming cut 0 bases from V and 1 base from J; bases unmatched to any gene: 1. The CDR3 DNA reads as TGTGCCAGCAGCTTGGACGGGAGGTCTGGGGCCAACGTCCTGACTTTC. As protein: CASSLDGRSGANVLTF.

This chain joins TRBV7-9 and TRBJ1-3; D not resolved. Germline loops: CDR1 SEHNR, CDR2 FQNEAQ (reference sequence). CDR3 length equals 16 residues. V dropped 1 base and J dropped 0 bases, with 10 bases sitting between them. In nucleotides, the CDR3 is TGTGCCAGCAGCTTAGTTAGGCAGGCCTCTGGAAACACCATATATTTT. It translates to CASSLVRQASGNTIYF.

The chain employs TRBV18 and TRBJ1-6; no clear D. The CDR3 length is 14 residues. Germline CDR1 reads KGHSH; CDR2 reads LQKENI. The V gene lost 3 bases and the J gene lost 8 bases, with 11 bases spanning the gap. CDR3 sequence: CASSPVVRDSPLHF. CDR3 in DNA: TGTGCCAGCTCACCCGTCGTCCGGGATTCACCCCTCCACTTT.

CDR3 in DNA: TGTGCCAGCAGTTTTTCGGGTCGGCCGGGCTATGGCTACACCTTC. It specifies CASSFSGRPGYGYTF. The gene calls are TRBV27 and TRBJ1-2; D ambiguous. The V gene's germline CDR1 is MNHEY and CDR2 SMNVEV (reference sequence). The V gene lost 3 bases and the J gene lost 4 bases, with 15 bases spanning the gap. The CDR3 is 15 amino acids.

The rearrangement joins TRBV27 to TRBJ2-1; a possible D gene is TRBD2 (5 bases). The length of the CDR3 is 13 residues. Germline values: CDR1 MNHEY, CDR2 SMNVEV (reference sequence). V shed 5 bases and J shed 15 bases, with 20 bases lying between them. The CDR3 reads CASSSLEGVGMFF. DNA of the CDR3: TGTGCCAGCAGTAGCCTAGAGGGTGTGGGCATGTTCTTC.

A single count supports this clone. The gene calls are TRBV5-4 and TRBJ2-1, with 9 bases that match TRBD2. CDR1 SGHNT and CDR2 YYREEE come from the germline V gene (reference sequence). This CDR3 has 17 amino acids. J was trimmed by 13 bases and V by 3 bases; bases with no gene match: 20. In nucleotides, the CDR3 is TGTGCCAGCAGCTCACAAGGGAGGCGGGGGGGCCTTAAAACTCAGTTCTTC. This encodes CASSSQGRRGGLKTQFF.

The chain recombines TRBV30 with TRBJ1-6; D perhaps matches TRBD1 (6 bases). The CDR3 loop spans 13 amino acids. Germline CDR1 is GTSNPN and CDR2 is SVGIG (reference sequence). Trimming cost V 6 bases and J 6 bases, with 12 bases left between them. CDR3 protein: CACSGGGNSPLHF. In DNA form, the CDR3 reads TGTGCCTGCAGCGGGGGCGGTAATTCACCCCTCCACTTT.

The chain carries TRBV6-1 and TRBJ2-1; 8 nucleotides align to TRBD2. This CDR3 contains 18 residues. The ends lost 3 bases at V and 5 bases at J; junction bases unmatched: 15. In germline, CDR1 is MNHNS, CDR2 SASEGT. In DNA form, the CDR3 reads TGTGCCAGCAGTGACCCCTCCAGGGCGGGAGGCTACGACAATGAGCAGTTCTTC. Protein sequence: CASSDPSRAGGYDNEQFF.

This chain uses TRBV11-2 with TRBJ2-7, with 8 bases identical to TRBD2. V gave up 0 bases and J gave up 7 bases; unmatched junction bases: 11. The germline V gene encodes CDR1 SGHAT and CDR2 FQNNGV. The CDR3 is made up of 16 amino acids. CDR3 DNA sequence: TGTGCCAGCAGCTTAGACGCGCGGGAGGTTTCTGAAGAGCAGTACGTC. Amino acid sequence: CASSLDAREVSEEQYV.